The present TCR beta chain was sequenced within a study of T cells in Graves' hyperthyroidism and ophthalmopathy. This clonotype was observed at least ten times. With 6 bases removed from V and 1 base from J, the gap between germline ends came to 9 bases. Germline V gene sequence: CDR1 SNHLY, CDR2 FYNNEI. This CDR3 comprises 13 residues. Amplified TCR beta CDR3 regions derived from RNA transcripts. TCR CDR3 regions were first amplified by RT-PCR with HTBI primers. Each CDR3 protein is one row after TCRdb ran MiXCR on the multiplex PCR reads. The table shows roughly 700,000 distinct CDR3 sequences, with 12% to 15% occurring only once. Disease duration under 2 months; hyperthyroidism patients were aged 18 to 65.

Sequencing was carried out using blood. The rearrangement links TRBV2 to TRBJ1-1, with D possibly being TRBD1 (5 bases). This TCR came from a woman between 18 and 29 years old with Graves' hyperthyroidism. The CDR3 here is CASREDTNTEAFF. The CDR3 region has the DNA TGTGCCAGCAGAGAGGACACGAACACTGAAGCTTTCTTT.